These 2 T cell receptor beta chains were all obtained from the same sample, sequenced in a study of T cell repertoires in cytomegalovirus infection. One entry per CDR3 protein, called by TCRdb with MiXCR from the reads. The sample yields some 900,000 distinct CDR3 sequences, 32% seen once. No antigen is known for these receptors. The input for sequencing was cultured CD8+ T cells from PBMCs, taken from culture after CMV antigen stimulation. These receptor sequences come from a human donor in good health (CMV status not recorded). Some clones in this sample may be carry-over from other donors' samples.

By sample share, this clonotype is medium-sized. The chain carries TRBV7-8 and TRBJ2-4; 7 bases line up with TRBD2. CDR1 and CDR2 from the germline V gene are SGHVS and FQNEAQ. This CDR3 comprises 16 residues. The J segment lost 6 bases and the V segment lost 1 base, leaving 9 bases of the junction unmatched. The CDR3 is CASSLVIGGLGNIQYF. The DNA of the CDR3 is TGTGCCAGCAGCTTAGTCATCGGGGGGTTGGGAAACATTCAGTACTTC.

As to this clonotype: This may stem from a read error, because a much larger clone lies one nucleotide away. The chain joins TRBV7-2 to TRBJ1-2; D uncertain. Germline V lookup: CDR1 SGHTA, CDR2 FQGNSA. The CDR3 sequence is 14 residues long. The CDR3 is CANSLEYTNYGYTF. CDR3 DNA: TGTGCCAACAGCTTAGAATATACTAACTATGGCTACACCTTC.